Listed below are T cell receptor beta chains from one sample, sequenced in a study of graft-versus-host responses after intestinal transplantation. No antigen has been assigned to these receptors. TCRdb's copy holds only in-frame clones and misses some; the assay was immunoSEQ multiplex PCR. The sample has some 130,000 clones, about 93% seen once. Sequencing used unstimulated CD4+ T cells sorted from spleen or lymph node cells, obtained before intestinal transplant. The receptors here all came from a human donor who received an intestinal transplant. CDR3s include the opening cysteine and the closing phenylalanine or tryptophan. A D gene is named only where the DNA matches it firmly. Where a row states a size, it is once, few, many or the class of an expanded clone; other rows omit it.

v_gene	abundance	d_gene	j_gene	CDR3aa	CDR3nt
TRBV5-8	NA	NA	TRBJ2-7	CASSLSLDSHASYEQYF	NA
TRBV6-6	few	NA	TRBJ2-1	CASGGTVDEQFF	TGTGCCAGCGGCGGTACCGTCGATGAGCAGTTCTTC
TRBV5-5	NA	TRBD1	TRBJ1-5	CASSLHGTGGFPQHF	TGTGCCAGCAGCTTGCATGGGACAGGGGGATTTCCCCAGCATTTT
TRBV27	once	NA	TRBJ1-1	CASSGRRPNTEAFF	TGTGCCAGCAGTGGACGCCGACCGAACACTGAAGCTTTCTTT
TRBV19	NA	TRBD1	TRBJ2-7	CASSRTGGSYEQYF	TGTGCCAGTAGTAGAACAGGGGGATCCTACGAGCAGTACTTC
TRBV27	NA	NA	TRBJ2-7	CASSTSGTPFSYEQYF	TGTGCCAGCAGTACCTCCGGGACTCCCTTCTCCTACGAGCAGTACTTC
TRBV25-1	NA	NA	TRBJ1-1	CASRGHQNTEAFF	TGTGCCAGCAGAGGACACCAGAACACTGAAGCTTTCTTT
TRBV2	NA	NA	TRBJ2-7	CASLQDGSYEQYF	TGTGCCAGCTTGCAAGACGGATCCTACGAGCAGTACTTC
TRBV18	NA	NA	TRBJ2-2	CASSPRVGELFF	TGTGCCAGCTCCCCTCGTGTCGGGGAGCTGTTTTTT
TRBV28	NA	NA	TRBJ1-5	CASSLVFVETNQPQHF	TGTGCCAGCAGTCTCGTCTTTGTCGAGACCAATCAGCCCCAGCATTTT
TRBV28	NA	NA	TRBJ1-1	CASSLWSTGNTEAFF	TGTGCCAGCAGTTTATGGTCGACGGGGAACACTGAAGCTTTCTTT
TRBV6-5	few	TRBD1	TRBJ1-2	CASSYSSGQGRGYTF	TGTGCCAGCAGTTACTCGAGCGGACAGGGACGTGGCTACACCTTC
TRBV9	NA	NA	TRBJ2-7	CASSVGLEGSYEQYF	TGTGCCAGCAGCGTAGGGCTAGAAGGATCCTACGAGCAGTACTTC
TRBV30	NA	NA	TRBJ2-1	CAQEGSYNEQFF	TGTGCCCAAGAGGGCTCCTACAATGAGCAGTTCTTC
TRBV27	NA	NA	TRBJ1-2	CTSSLSTNYGYTF	TGTACCAGCAGTTTATCCACTAACTATGGCTACACCTTC
TRBV29-1	NA	NA	TRBJ2-7	CSVGGFSYEQYF	TGCAGCGTTGGCGGGTTCTCCTACGAGCAGTACTTC
TRBV28	NA	TRBD1	TRBJ1-1	CASNGQGASDTEAFF	TGTGCCAGCAATGGACAGGGGGCCTCGGACACTGAAGCTTTCTTT
TRBV28	NA	NA	TRBJ1-2	CASSFPSYKPHGASYGYTF	TGTGCCAGCAGTTTCCCCTCATACAAACCCCACGGGGCCAGCTATGGCTACACCTTC
TRBV7-2	NA	NA	TRBJ1-2	CASSFDSYGYTF	TGTGCCAGCAGCTTCGACAGCTATGGCTACACCTTC
TRBV5-1	few	TRBD1	TRBJ1-3	CASSTGQGNTIYF	TGCGCCAGCAGCACGGGACAGGGAAACACCATATATTTT
TRBV27	NA	NA	TRBJ2-7	CASSETGYEQYF	TGTGCCAGCAGCGAAACAGGTTACGAGCAGTACTTC
TRBV5-1	once	NA	TRBJ2-7	CASSLGKETGRAYGQYF	TGCGCCAGCAGCTTGGGGAAAGAAACGGGACGGGCCTACGGGCAGTACTTC
TRBV2	NA	NA	TRBJ2-4	CASSPWNTLAKNIQYF	TGTGCCAGCAGTCCTTGGAATACTTTAGCCAAAAACATTCAGTACTTC
TRBV19	NA	NA	TRBJ2-7	CASSISPGSYEQYF	TGTGCCAGTAGTATTAGTCCAGGATCCTACGAGCAGTACTTC
TRBV18	few	NA	TRBJ2-7	CASSINSGSYEQYF	TGTGCCAGCTCAATAAATTCCGGCTCCTACGAGCAGTACTTC
TRBV30	NA	NA	TRBJ1-1	CAWSVPRRVNTEAFF	TGTGCCTGGAGTGTACCGAGAAGGGTGAACACTGAAGCTTTCTTT
TRBV10-2	NA	NA	TRBJ1-1	CASSEGRKNTEAFF	TGCGCCAGCAGTGAGGGCAGAAAGAACACTGAAGCTTTCTTT
TRBV6-6	once	NA	TRBJ1-1	CASSYSPAFF	TGTGCCAGCAGTTACTCCCCAGCTTTCTTT
TRBV28	NA	NA	TRBJ2-6	CASTPFSGANVLTF	TGTGCCAGCACCCCTTTCTCTGGGGCCAACGTCCTGACTTTC
TRBV6-6	NA	NA	TRBJ2-1	CASSYRDNEQFF	TGTGCCAGCAGTTACCGCGACAATGAGCAGTTCTTC
TRBV7-9	NA	TRBD2	TRBJ2-7	CASSLGTSGSREQYF	TGTGCCAGCAGCTTAGGGACTAGCGGGAGCCGTGAGCAGTACTTC
TRBV9	NA	NA	TRBJ1-1	CASSVVAGNGFEAFF	TGTGCCAGCAGCGTAGTGGCCGGGAACGGCTTTGAAGCTTTCTTT
TRBV18	NA	NA	TRBJ2-5	CASSLNSGSQETQYF	TGTGCCAGCTCACTTAACAGCGGGTCCCAAGAGACCCAGTACTTC
TRBV18	NA	NA	TRBJ2-5	CASSPAVQGRETQYF	TGTGCCAGCTCACCAGCGGTACAGGGTCGTGAGACCCAGTACTTC
TRBV6-1	NA	TRBD1	TRBJ1-5	CASRDGTGGTGGHF	TGTGCCAGCAGGGACGGGACAGGGGGGACAGGAGGGCATTTT
TRBV25-1	NA	NA	TRBJ2-3	CASSDAGPSADTQYF	TGTGCCAGCAGTGATGCAGGGCCATCGGCAGATACGCAGTATTTT
TRBV6-5	once	TRBD1	TRBJ2-5	CASNPPRGQQYF	TGTGCCAGCAACCCCCCCAGGGGACAGCAGTACTTC
TRBV18	NA	NA	TRBJ2-2	CASSPAPGRSGTGELFF	TGTGCCAGCTCACCCGCCCCGGGCCGAAGCGGCACCGGGGAGCTGTTTTTT
TRBV18	once	NA	TRBJ2-5	CASSPKETQYF	TGTGCCAGCTCGCCAAAAGAGACCCAGTACTTC
TRBV5-1	NA	NA	TRBJ2-1	CASSTGQALANEQFF	TGCGCCAGCAGCACCGGACAGGCACTAGCGAATGAGCAGTTCTTC
TRBV12-5	NA	TRBD2	TRBJ2-7	CASGGSGRNEQYF	TGTGCTAGTGGTGGTAGCGGGAGGAACGAGCAGTACTTC
TRBV4-1	NA	TRBD2	TRBJ2-2	CASSPTSGTSGRAVGTGELFF	TGCGCCAGCAGCCCAACCTCCGGGACTAGCGGGAGGGCCGTCGGCACCGGGGAGCTGTTTTTT
TRBV27	NA	NA	TRBJ2-7	CASRAPGQVSEQYF	TGTGCCAGCAGAGCTCCGGGACAAGTCTCCGAGCAGTACTTC
TRBV6-1	few	NA	TRBJ2-7	CASSEGGPRAYEQYF	TGTGCCAGCAGTGAAGGGGGACCCCGGGCCTACGAGCAGTACTTC
TRBV1	NA	NA	TRBJ2-1	CTSSVKLAEDYNEQFF	TGCACCAGCAGCGTAAAACTAGCGGAGGACTACAATGAGCAGTTCTTC
TRBV27	NA	TRBD2	TRBJ2-1	CASSPSPRLAGGSNEQFF	TGTGCCAGCAGTCCCTCACCAAGACTAGCGGGAGGGTCAAATGAGCAGTTCTTC